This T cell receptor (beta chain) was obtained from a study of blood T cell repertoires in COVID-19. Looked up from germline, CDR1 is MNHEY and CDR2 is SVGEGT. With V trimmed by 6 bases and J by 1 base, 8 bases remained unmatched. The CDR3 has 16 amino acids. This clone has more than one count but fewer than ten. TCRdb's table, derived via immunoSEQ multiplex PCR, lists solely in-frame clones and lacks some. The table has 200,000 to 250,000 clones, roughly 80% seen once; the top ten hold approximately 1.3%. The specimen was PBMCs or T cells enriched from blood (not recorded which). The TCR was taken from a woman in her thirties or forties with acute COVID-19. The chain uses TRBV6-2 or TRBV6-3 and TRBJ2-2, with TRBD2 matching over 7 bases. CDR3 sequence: CASSPLLARNTGELFF. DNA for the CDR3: TGTGCCAGCAGCCCCCTACTAGCGAGGAACACCGGGGAGCTGTTTTTT.